These 21 T cell receptor beta chains came from one sample sequenced in a study of blood T cell repertoires in COVID-19. Clones were read by immunoSEQ multiplex PCR, and TCRdb kept only the in-frame ones, dropping some. The sample comprises 250,000 to 300,000 clones, around 89% of which are singletons, and 6.3% rests with the top ten. The material sequenced was peripheral blood. The origin of the receptors is a woman aged 50 to 65 with COVID-19, enrolled during active disease.

The V and J genes are TRBV19 and TRBJ1-1, with a possible D match to TRBD1 (6 bases). The CDR3 contains 14 residues. The germline gives CDR1 LNHDA, CDR2 SQIVND (reference sequence). V dropped 4 bases and J dropped 9 bases, with 18 bases sitting between them. The DNA for the CDR3 is TGTGCCAGTAGTACTTCCAACTTCAGGGGAAAAGCTTTCTTT. Translating it yields CASSTSNFRGKAFF. The whole variable domain, filled in from reference TRBV19 and TRBJ1-1, reads DGGITQSPKYLFRKEGQNVTLSCEQNLNHDAMYWYRQDPGQGLRLIYYSQIVNDFQKGDIAEGYSVSREKKESFPLTVTSAQKNPTAFYLCASSTSNFRGKAFFGQGTRLTVV.

V is TRBV19 and J is TRBJ1-1, with D possibly being TRBD1 (5 bases). The CDR3 sequence is 13 residues long. V shed 5 bases and J shed 3 bases, with 10 bases lying between them. The germline V gene encodes CDR1 LNHDA and CDR2 SQIVND (reference sequence). Here the CDR3 DNA reads TGTGCCAGTAGTTTTGACAGTGACACTGAAGCTTTCTTT. Protein: CASSFDSDTEAFF.

The V gene is TRBV10-3, the J gene TRBJ2-7; 7 positions agree with TRBD1. Germline CDR1 ENHRY, CDR2 SYGVKD. The CDR3 covers 14 residues. V was pared by 4 bases and J by 2 bases, with 5 bases of the junction left unmatched. This CDR3 reads CAISGAGGPYEQYF. CDR3 DNA sequence: TGTGCCATCAGTGGGGCAGGGGGTCCCTACGAGCAGTACTTC.

This chain links TRBV9 with TRBJ2-1; D is undetermined. This CDR3 has 15 residues. Germline V gene sequence: CDR1 SGDLS, CDR2 YYNGEE. Deletions cut 1 base from V and 2 bases from J, with 10 bases between. This CDR3 is CASSVPPSAYNEQFF. CDR3 coding DNA: TGTGCCAGCAGCGTACCCCCCAGCGCCTACAATGAGCAGTTCTTC.

V usage is TRBV5-4 and J usage is TRBJ2-3; 7 bases are shared with TRBD2. V lost 1 base and J lost 6; bases outside the gene matches: 8. The CDR3 is 15 amino acids. Germline CDR1 and CDR2: SGHNT and YYREEE (reference sequence). CDR3 region: CASSLWGEGFDTQYF. CDR3 sequence (DNA): TGTGCCAGCAGCTTGTGGGGGGAGGGTTTCGATACGCAGTATTTT.

The CDR3 DNA is TGCGCCAGCAGCTTGTTAACAGCAAACACTGAAGCTTTCTTT. Translated, it gives CASSLLTANTEAFF. The V gene is TRBV5-1, the J gene TRBJ1-1; D not resolved. V was cut by 1 base and J by 2 bases, with 9 bases left in between. Germline CDR1 reads SGHRS; CDR2 reads YFSETQ. This CDR3 has 14 residues. Full variable domain (outside the CDR3, taken from reference TRBV5-1 and TRBJ1-1): KAGVTQTPRYLIKTRGQQVTLSCSPISGHRSVSWYQQTPGQGLQFLFEYFSETQRNKGNFPGRFSGRQFSNSRSEMNVSTLELGDSALYLCASSLLTANTEAFFGQGTRLTVV.

The chain uses TRBV6-6 and TRBJ1-5; D is ambiguous. Trimming took off 0 bases at V and 0 bases at J, with 9 bases between the two ends. The CDR3 spans 16 residues. Germline CDR1 reads MNHNY; CDR2 reads SVGAGI (reference sequence). CDR3 residues: CASSYSGDHSNQPQHF. The CDR3 DNA sequence: TGTGCCAGCAGTTACTCGGGCGACCATAGCAATCAGCCCCAGCATTTT.

The chain uses TRBV5-1 and TRBJ2-5, with D possibly TRBD2 on 6 matching bases. Trimming shortened V by 5 bases and J by 3 bases, and 14 bases separated the two germline ends. CDR3 length: 14 residues. CDR1 and CDR2 (germline): SGHRS, YFSETQ. This CDR3 reads CASSFGTPEETQYF. The CDR3 DNA reads as TGCGCCAGCAGTTTTGGGACTCCTGAAGAGACCCAGTACTTC.

The rearrangement joins TRBV5-1 to TRBJ2-7, with 10 bases aligning to TRBD2. Germline loops: CDR1 SGHRS, CDR2 YFSETQ. The CDR3 sequence is 17 residues long. J was trimmed by 3 bases and V by 2 bases; bases with no gene match: 11. The CDR3 coding sequence is TGCGCCAGCAGCTTTTCGACCCGGACTAGCGGTCGCTACGAGCAGTACTTC. Translation: CASSFSTRTSGRYEQYF.

The V and J genes are TRBV11-3 and TRBJ2-3; possibly TRBD2 for D (6 bases). Germline CDR1 is SGHNT and CDR2 is YENEEA. V was trimmed by 2 bases and J by 8 bases, leaving 17 bases between them. The CDR3 has 15 amino acids. In nucleotides, the CDR3 is TGTGCCAGCAGCTTAATCGGGAGTATGGGAGGTACGCAGTATTTT. Translation: CASSLIGSMGGTQYF.

The V call is TRBV14, the J call TRBJ1-1; 7 nucleotides agree with TRBD1. The CDR3 has 14 amino acids. Germline trimming cut 1 base from V and 4 bases from J; bases unmatched to any gene: 3. The V gene's germline CDR1 is SGHDN and CDR2 FVKESK. The CDR3 DNA is TGTGCCAGCAGCCAAGTAGCAGGGGGCACTGAAGCTTTCTTT. Amino acid sequence: CASSQVAGGTEAFF.

The V and J genes are TRBV5-1 and TRBJ1-1, with D tentatively TRBD1 (6 bases). This CDR3 region has 15 residues. Germline CDR1 reads SGHRS; CDR2 reads YFSETQ. Deletions cut 2 bases from V and 4 bases from J, with 15 bases between. The CDR3 DNA is TGCGCCAGCAGCTTAATTCCAGGGGTAGGCACTGAAGCTTTCTTT. Translation: CASSLIPGVGTEAFF.

The chain employs TRBV7-2 and TRBJ2-1; TRBD2 might be the D (5 bases). Germline CDR1 reads SGHTA; CDR2 reads FQGNSA. The CDR3 contains 18 residues. Trimming removed 2 bases at V and 3 bases at J, with 20 bases between. CDR3: CASSLLPVGADFYNEQFF. CDR3 coding DNA: TGTGCCAGCAGCTTACTCCCGGTGGGAGCCGATTTCTACAATGAGCAGTTCTTC.

The chain carries TRBV19 and TRBJ2-1; D is uncertain. V lost 4 bases, J lost 0 bases, and 7 bases lay in between. Per the germline V gene, CDR1 is LNHDA and CDR2 is SQIVND (reference sequence). CDR3 size: 14 residues. In DNA, the CDR3 is TGTGCCAGTAGTACCGGTAGCTCCTACAATGAGCAGTTCTTC. Amino acid sequence: CASSTGSSYNEQFF.

The CDR3 loop is CASSLGTGGLGYTF. The CDR3 nucleotides are TGTGCCAGCAGCCTAGGGACAGGGGGCCTCGGCTACACCTTC. The chain carries TRBV3-1 (or the pseudogene TRBV3-2) and TRBJ1-2; 12 bases are a match to TRBD1. Losses at the gene ends were 4 bases for V and 8 bases for J; bases not matched to a gene: 5. Looked up from germline, CDR1 is LGHDT and CDR2 is YNNKEL (reference sequence). The CDR3 is 14 amino acids.

The V gene is TRBV9, the J gene TRBJ2-5; 7 bases line up with TRBD2. J was trimmed by 5 bases and V by 0 bases; bases with no gene match: 10. Germline V gene sequence: CDR1 SGDLS, CDR2 YYNGEE. This CDR3 comprises 16 residues. CDR3 nucleotides: TGTGCCAGCAGCGTAGGATCGGCGGGAGTGGGGGAGACCCAGTACTTC. Residues: CASSVGSAGVGETQYF.

This chain joins TRBV6-1 and TRBJ2-7, with D maybe TRBD2 (6 bases). The CDR3 is 17 amino acids. Germline V CDR1 and CDR2: MNHNS, SASEGT. V was clipped by 1 base and J by 3 bases, with 19 bases between them. CDR3 DNA sequence: TGTGCCAGCAGTGAAGGTCGTGCGGGAAGTAAAGGCTACGAGCAGTACTTC. Its protein product is CASSEGRAGSKGYEQYF.

The V call is TRBV15, the J call TRBJ1-6; the D is unclear. Germline V gene lookup returns CDR1 LNHNV and CDR2 YYDKDF (reference sequence). V was trimmed by 1 base and J by 10 bases, leaving 8 bases between them. The CDR3 contains 13 residues. The CDR3 loop is CATSRGAPSPLHF. CDR3 DNA sequence: TGTGCCACCAGCAGAGGGGCTCCGTCACCCCTCCACTTT. The complete variable domain, with remaining parts taken from reference TRBV15 and TRBJ1-6, reads DAMVIQNPRYQVTQFGKPVTLSCSQTLNHNVMYWYQQKSSQAPKLLFHYYDKDFNNEADTPDNFQSRRPNTSFCFLDIRSPGLGDTAMYLCATSRGAPSPLHFGNGTRLTVT.

A word on this clone: The same CDR3 is also encoded by other DNA sequences in this sample. The chain couples TRBV18 to TRBJ1-1; D gene uncertain. The CDR3 is 14 amino acids. Trimming removed 2 bases from V and 1 base from J, with 8 bases in between. From germline, CDR1 is KGHSH and CDR2 LQKENI. CDR3 region: CASSPVGGNTEAFF. The CDR3 nucleotides are TGTGCCAGCTCACCAGTGGGAGGGAACACTGAAGCTTTCTTT. Filled out from reference TRBV18 and TRBJ1-1, the complete variable domain reads NAGVMQNPRHLVRRRGQEARLRCSPMKGHSHVYWYRQLPEEGLKFMVYLQKENIIDESGMPKERFSAEFPKEGPSILRIQQVVRGDSAAYFCASSPVGGNTEAFFGQGTRLTVV.

The chain has TRBV28 and TRBJ2-2; maybe TRBD2 (6 bases). The CDR3 is 13 residues long. Trimming stripped 6 bases from V and 6 bases from J, with 11 bases between. Germline V gene data show CDR1 as MDHEN and CDR2 as SYDVKM. The CDR3 protein is CASSGSGAGELFF. CDR3 bases: TGTGCCAGCAGCGGGAGTGGCGCCGGGGAGCTGTTTTTT.

The V and J genes are TRBV9 and TRBJ2-7; 7 nucleotides line up with TRBD2. V gave up 0 bases and J gave up 3 bases; unmatched junction bases: 6. This CDR3 has 15 residues. Germline CDR1 reads SGDLS; CDR2 reads YYNGEE. The DNA of the CDR3 is TGTGCCAGCAGCGTAGAGGGCGGGAGATTCTACGAGCAGTACTTC. This encodes CASSVEGGRFYEQYF.